One and the same sample provided the 25 T cell receptor beta chains below, sequenced in a study of T cell responses to AZD1222 COVID-19 vaccine. TCRdb's table, derived via immunoSEQ multiplex PCR, lists solely in-frame clones and lacks some. This sample has 130,000 to 150,000 clones, with about 92% found just once. The specimen was peripheral blood, collected on day 0 of AZD1222 vaccination. The receptors originated from an adult in good health.

The rearrangement links TRBV4-1 to TRBJ1-2; 8 nucleotides match TRBD1. Per the germline V gene, CDR1 is MGHRA and CDR2 is YSYEKL. J lost 3 bases, V lost 5 bases, and 14 bases had no gene match. This CDR3 has 17 residues. The CDR3 nucleotides read TGCGCCAGCAGCTTCCAAGCCGGACAGGGAGGGTACTATGGCTACACCTTC. Translating it yields CASSFQAGQGGYYGYTF.

The chain couples TRBV11-3 to TRBJ2-3; D assignment may be TRBD1 or TRBD2 (6 bases each). CDR3 length equals 15 residues. With 2 bases removed from V and 1 base from J, the gap between germline ends came to 10 bases. From germline, CDR1 is SGHNT and CDR2 YENEEA. Here the CDR3 reads CASSLRRGRTDTQYF. The CDR3 DNA is TGTGCCAGCAGCTTACGACGGGGGCGCACAGATACGCAGTATTTT.

The chain recombines TRBV7-2 with TRBJ2-5, with 12 bases aligning to TRBD2. Germline-derived CDR1 and CDR2 are SGHTA and FQGNSA. CDR3 length: 16 amino acids. V was pared by 2 bases and J by 2 bases, with 3 bases of the junction left unmatched. CDR3 residues: CASSLMLAGGQETQYF. CDR3 in DNA: TGTGCCAGCAGCTTAATGCTAGCGGGGGGGCAAGAGACCCAGTACTTC.

CDR3 amino acids: CASSPVGGNTEAFF. The CDR3 nucleotides are TGTGCCAGCTCACCCGTAGGAGGGAACACTGAAGCTTTCTTT. The chain recombines TRBV18 with TRBJ1-1; D is unclear. V lost 3 bases and J 1 base, leaving 9 bases between the germline ends. Germline CDR1 is KGHSH and CDR2 is LQKENI. The CDR3 consists of 14 residues.

V is TRBV5-4 and J is TRBJ2-1; D is ambiguous. V was shortened by 3 bases and J by 10 bases, with 14 bases between the two germline ends. The CDR3 sequence is 13 residues long. Germline lookup yields CDR1 SGHNT and CDR2 YYREEE (reference sequence). The CDR3 DNA reads TGTGCCAGCAGCTCCTTGGACGCCCAAGAGCAGTTCTTC. Translated: CASSSLDAQEQFF.

The chain couples TRBV5-1 to TRBJ2-7; possibly TRBD1 for D (5 bases). The V and J ends lost 0 bases and 3 bases respectively, with 7 bases between them. The CDR3 is 13 amino acids. Germline V lookup: CDR1 SGHRS, CDR2 YFSETQ. The CDR3 DNA follows: TGCGCCAGCAGCTTGGGCGGACACTACGAGCAGTACTTC. Protein: CASSLGGHYEQYF.

J is TRBJ2-3 and V is TRBV6-2 or TRBV6-3; D assignment may be TRBD1 or TRBD2 (6 bases each). The CDR3 totals 15 residues. Trimming removed 2 bases from V and 2 bases from J, with 11 bases in between. Looked up from germline, CDR1 is MNHEY and CDR2 is SVGEGT. The CDR3 coding sequence is TGTGCCAGCAGTTACGGAGGGGGGAACACAGATACGCAGTATTTT. This gives the protein CASSYGGGNTDTQYF.

The V gene is TRBV5-1, the J gene TRBJ2-5, with 12 positions matching TRBD1. Per germline, CDR1 SGHRS and CDR2 YFSETQ. Trimming cost V 4 bases and J 3 bases; bases outside gene matches: 7. This CDR3 has 16 residues. The CDR3 is CASSRGQGASEETQYF. The DNA of the CDR3 is TGCGCCAGCAGCCGGGGACAGGGGGCTTCCGAAGAGACCCAGTACTTC. Supplemented by reference TRBV5-1 and TRBJ2-5, the full variable domain reads KAGVTQTPRYLIKTRGQQVTLSCSPISGHRSVSWYQQTPGQGLQFLFEYFSETQRNKGNFPGRFSGRQFSNSRSEMNVSTLELGDSALYLCASSRGQGASEETQYFGPGTRLLVL.

J is TRBJ1-2 and V is TRBV27, with 8 bases identical to TRBD1. CDR1 MNHEY and CDR2 SMNVEV come from the germline V gene (reference sequence). CDR3 length: 12 residues. The J segment lost 6 bases and the V segment lost 6 bases, leaving 3 bases of the junction unmatched. CDR3 DNA: TGTGCCAGCAGAACAGGGGGGCATGGCTACACCTTC. It is translated as CASRTGGHGYTF.

The chain combines TRBV19 with TRBJ1-4; TRBD1 might be the D (6 bases). CDR1 is LNHDA, CDR2 SQIVND, per germline (reference sequence). Trimming removed 3 bases from V and 3 bases from J, with 8 bases in between. This CDR3 spans 14 amino acids. In DNA form, the CDR3 reads TGTGCCAGTAGTATCAGGGGACCTAATGAAAAACTGTTTTTT. Protein sequence: CASSIRGPNEKLFF.

V gene TRBV30 combines with J gene TRBJ1-2; D is unresolved. The ends were cut back, 0 bases at V and 8 bases at J, with 7 bases in the middle. Germline CDR1 and CDR2: GTSNPN and SVGIG (reference sequence). This CDR3 region has 11 residues. The CDR3 is CAWSVVEGYTF. DNA of the CDR3: TGTGCCTGGAGTGTAGTGGAGGGCTACACCTTC.

The J gene is TRBJ1-2, the V gene TRBV6-5; no reliable D call. CDR1 is MNHEY, CDR2 SVGAGI, per germline. Trimming left V 2 bases short and J 2 bases short, with 6 bases between. The CDR3 has 13 residues. CDR3 nucleotide sequence: TGTGCCAGCAGTTACGCCCAGAACTATGGCTACACCTTC. Encoded protein: CASSYAQNYGYTF.

The table lists this clone with a count of one. The V and J genes are TRBV2 and TRBJ2-5, with TRBD1 matching over 7 bases. The CDR3 consists of 14 residues. CDR1 is SNHLY, CDR2 FYNNEI, per germline. Trimming took 3 bases from V and 6 from J; bases not matched to a gene: 7. The CDR3 here is CASSDKDRTQTQYF. CDR3 nucleotide sequence: TGTGCCAGCAGTGATAAGGACAGGACCCAGACCCAGTACTTC.

The chain couples TRBV7-2 to TRBJ2-3, with 12 bases matching TRBD2. Germline loops: CDR1 SGHTA, CDR2 FQGNSA. The V and J ends lost 1 base and 5 bases, in that order; junction bases with no gene match: 7. The CDR3 extends over 17 amino acids. Here the CDR3 DNA reads TGTGCCAGCAGCTTAGGGCTAGCGGGGGGGCCCGGAGATACGCAGTATTTT. Amino acid sequence: CASSLGLAGGPGDTQYF.

The genes are TRBV5-1 and TRBJ2-1; TRBD2 is a possible D gene (7 bases). CDR3 length: 16 residues. Germline V gives CDR1 SGHRS, CDR2 YFSETQ. Trimming pared 0 bases from V and 0 bases from J, leaving 10 bases between. Here the CDR3 DNA reads TGCGCCAGCAGCTTGGGCGCGGGGGCCTCCTACAATGAGCAGTTCTTC. Amino acids: CASSLGAGASYNEQFF. Using reference TRBV5-1 and TRBJ2-1 for the parts outside the CDR3, the full variable domain is KAGVTQTPRYLIKTRGQQVTLSCSPISGHRSVSWYQQTPGQGLQFLFEYFSETQRNKGNFPGRFSGRQFSNSRSEMNVSTLELGDSALYLCASSLGAGASYNEQFFGPGTRLTVL.

The chain recombines TRBV6-4 with TRBJ2-2; 12 bases match TRBD2. The length of the CDR3 is 13 residues. V was clipped by 9 bases and J by 5 bases; unmatched bases: 1. Germline CDR1 is MRHNA and CDR2 is SNTAGT. The CDR3 DNA reads TGTGCCAGACTAGCGGGGGGTACCGGGGAGCTGTTTTTT. This encodes CARLAGGTGELFF.

The CDR3: CASLQDPSSYEQYF. CDR3 nucleotides: TGCGCCAGCTTGCAGGACCCTAGCTCCTACGAGCAGTACTTC. V gene TRBV5-1 combines with J gene TRBJ2-7; D is ambiguous. This CDR3 is built from 14 residues. Trimming pared 7 bases from V and 0 bases from J, leaving 14 bases between. Per the germline V gene, CDR1 is SGHRS and CDR2 is YFSETQ.

This clone was found a few times. V gene TRBV4-3 combines with J gene TRBJ1-2; D gene uncertain. V was pared by 0 bases and J by 0 bases, with 14 bases between. CDR1 and CDR2 (germline): LGHNA, YSLEER. This CDR3 contains 17 residues. Written as DNA, the CDR3 is TGCGCCAGCAGCCAAGATTTAGTGGAGAGAGCTAACTATGGCTACACCTTC. As protein: CASSQDLVERANYGYTF.

The V call is TRBV3-1 (or the pseudogene TRBV3-2), the J call TRBJ1-2, with D unresolved. The CDR3 runs 13 residues. The ends were cut back, 4 bases at V and 2 bases at J, with 8 bases in the middle. Germline assignment: CDR1 LGHDT and CDR2 YNNKEL (reference sequence). CDR3 DNA sequence: TGTGCCAGCAGCCTTACAGTAAACTATGGCTACACCTTC. This codes for CASSLTVNYGYTF.

This chain joins TRBV6-6 and TRBJ2-7; D is unresolved. The CDR3 runs 14 residues. Per the germline V gene, CDR1 is MNHNY and CDR2 is SVGAGI (reference sequence). Trimming stripped 1 base from V and 7 bases from J, with 14 bases between. The CDR3 DNA reads as TGTGCCAGCAGTTACTGGGCAGTCCTACGGGAGCAGTACTTC. This sequence encodes CASSYWAVLREQYF.

The rearrangement uses TRBV9 and TRBJ2-1; TRBD1 agrees at 7 bases. Germline V CDR1 and CDR2: SGDLS, YYNGEE. Unmatched junction bases numbered 8, after V lost 6 bases and J lost 8 bases. This CDR3 contains 13 residues. The CDR3 DNA is TGTGCCAGCAATAGGGACAGCGAAGATGAGCAGTTCTTC. Translating gives CASNRDSEDEQFF.

This clone occurred a few times. The chain has TRBV20-1 and TRBJ1-4, with D tentatively TRBD1 (5 bases). V was clipped by 3 bases and J by 7 bases, with 12 bases between them. CDR1 is DFQATT and CDR2 is SNEGSKA in the germline V gene (reference sequence). This CDR3 has 13 amino acids. The CDR3 protein is CSASSRGPEKLFF. CDR3 bases: TGCAGTGCTAGTTCTCGGGGACCTGAAAAACTGTTTTTT.

The V gene is TRBV7-9, the J gene TRBJ1-4; 7 positions agree with TRBD1. The V and J ends lost 5 bases and 6 bases, in that order; junction bases with no gene match: 6. The CDR3 consists of 14 residues. Germline CDR1 SEHNR, CDR2 FQNEAQ (reference sequence). The CDR3 nucleotides read TGTGCCAGCAGCGAAGACAGGGCGGATGAAAAACTGTTTTTT. Protein: CASSEDRADEKLFF.

The chain uses TRBV6-5 and TRBJ1-2, with TRBD1 identical over 11 bases. Per germline, CDR1 MNHEY and CDR2 SVGAGI. The CDR3 sequence is 14 residues long. V lost 7 bases, J lost 7 bases, and 8 bases stayed unmatched. The CDR3 reads CASTRDRGIVGYTF. For the CDR3, the DNA is TGTGCCAGCACCCGGGACAGGGGGATTGTTGGCTACACCTTC.

This chain links TRBV6-1 with TRBJ2-7; possibly TRBD1 for D (5 bases). Germline V CDR1 and CDR2: MNHNS, SASEGT. Deletions cut 2 bases from V and 9 bases from J, with 14 bases between. The CDR3 spans 13 residues. The CDR3 DNA is TGTGCCAGCAGTGAAAGACAGCTTTCACCGCAGTACTTC. It translates to CASSERQLSPQYF.